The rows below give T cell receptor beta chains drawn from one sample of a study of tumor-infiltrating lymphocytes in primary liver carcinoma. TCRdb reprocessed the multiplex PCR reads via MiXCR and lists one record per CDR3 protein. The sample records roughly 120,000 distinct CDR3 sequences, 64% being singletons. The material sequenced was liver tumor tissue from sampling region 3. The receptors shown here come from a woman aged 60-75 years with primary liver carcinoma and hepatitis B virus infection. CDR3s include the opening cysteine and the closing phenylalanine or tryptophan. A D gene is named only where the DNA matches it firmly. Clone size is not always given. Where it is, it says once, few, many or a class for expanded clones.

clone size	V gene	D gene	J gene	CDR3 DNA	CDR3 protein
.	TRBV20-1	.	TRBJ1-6	TGCAGTGCTTCGACAGAGGGCGATAGTCCACCCCTCCACTTT	CSASTEGDSPPLHF
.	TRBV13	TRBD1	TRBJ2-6	TGTGCCAGCAGCTTAGTGCGGACAGGGATGGCTGGGGCCAACGTCCTGACTTTC	CASSLVRTGMAGANVLTF
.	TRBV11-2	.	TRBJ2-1	TGTGCCAGCAGTTTAGATGGGAACCGCAATGAGCGATTCTTC	CASSLDGNRNERFF
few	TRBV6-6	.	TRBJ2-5	TGTGCCAGCAGTCCTCAGGGCCGGGCCGCCCGAGAGACCCAGTACTTC	CASSPQGRAARETQYF
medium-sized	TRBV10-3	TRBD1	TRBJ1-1	TGTGCCATCAGTGAGCCAGGGGGTGAAGCTTTCTTT	CAISEPGGEAFF
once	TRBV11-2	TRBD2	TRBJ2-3	TGTGCCAGCAGTTCAGAGTCTAGCGGGAGTTCGCAGTATTTT	CASSSESSGSSQYF
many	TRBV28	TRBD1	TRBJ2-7	TGTGCCAGCCGGGACAGGCCCTACGAGCAGTACTTC	CASRDRPYEQYF
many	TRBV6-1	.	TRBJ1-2	TGTGCCAGCAGTGAAGTCGGAAAAGAGATTTATGGCTACACCTTC	CASSEVGKEIYGYTF
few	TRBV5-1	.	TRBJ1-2	TGCGCCAGCAGCTTGGTGGGTAGCCCTGGGTACTATGGCTACACCTTC	CASSLVGSPGYYGYTF
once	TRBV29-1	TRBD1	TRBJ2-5	TGCAGCGTTGAAGGCTCGACAGGGCCCATTGAGACCCAGTACTTC	CSVEGSTGPIETQYF
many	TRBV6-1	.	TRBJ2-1	TGTGCCAGCAGTGACAGTAGCCTGGGATACAATGAGCAGTTCTTC	CASSDSSLGYNEQFF
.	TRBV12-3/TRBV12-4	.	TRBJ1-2	TGTGCCAGCAGTTTGGCCAGGGAATATGGTTACACCTTC	CASSLAREYGYTF
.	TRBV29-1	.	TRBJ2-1	TGCAGCGTTTCCCGAACACAGGGAAAGTATGAGCAGTTCTTC	CSVSRTQGKYEQFF
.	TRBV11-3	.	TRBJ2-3	TGTGCCAGCACCTTAGATACGTCCAATTTCACCCCCTTTTTC	CASTLDTSNFTPFF
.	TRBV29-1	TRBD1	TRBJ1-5	TGCAGCGCTGCGGGGACAGGGCTGGCAGATACACAGCATTTT	CSAAGTGLADTQHF
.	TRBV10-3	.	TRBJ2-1	TGTGCCATCAGTGTTTTCATAGCCCCGATCTCCTACAATGAGCAGTTCTTC	CAISVFIAPISYNEQFF
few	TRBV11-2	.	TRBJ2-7	TGTGCCAGCGGCCACCAGGACGGCCCCTACGAGCAGTACTTC	CASGHQDGPYEQYF
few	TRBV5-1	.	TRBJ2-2	TGCGCCAGCAGCTCTGACCTAGGGGTGAACACCGGGGAGCTGTTTTTT	CASSSDLGVNTGELFF
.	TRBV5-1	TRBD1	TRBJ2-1	TGCGCCAGCAGCTTGAAAGACAGGGGGTTCTACAATGAGCAGTTCTTC	CASSLKDRGFYNEQFF
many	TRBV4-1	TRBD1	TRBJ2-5	TGCGCCAGCAGCCAGACATCCTACGCAGGGGGCGCGGAGACCCAGTACTTC	CASSQTSYAGGAETQYF
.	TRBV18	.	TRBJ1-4	TGTGCCAGCTCACCAGGACAGTCAGCAACTAGTGAAAAACTGTTTTTT	CASSPGQSATSEKLFF
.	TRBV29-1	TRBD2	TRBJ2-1	TGCAGCGTCGGGACTAGCGGGATAAACAATGAACAGTCCTTC	CSVGTSGINNEQSF
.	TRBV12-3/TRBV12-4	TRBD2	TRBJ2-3	TGTGCCAGCAATAATCAGCGGGAGAGAGATACGCAGTATTTT	CASNNQRERDTQYF
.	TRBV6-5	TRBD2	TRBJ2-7	TGTGCCAGCAAGGGACTAGCGGGTGACGTCTACGGGCAATACTTC	CASKGLAGDVYGQYF
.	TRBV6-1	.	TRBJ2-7	TGTGCCGGCAACCCAACGGGGGAGGATTCCTACGAGCAGTACTTC	CAGNPTGEDSYEQYF
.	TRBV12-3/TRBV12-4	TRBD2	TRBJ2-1	TGTGCCAGCAATTCCGGACTAGCGGGCAATCTCTATGAGCACTTCTTC	CASNSGLAGNLYEHFF
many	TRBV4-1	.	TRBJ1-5	TGCGCCAGCAGCCAAGATGGGGGGATTGGCAATCAGCCCCAGCATTTT	CASSQDGGIGNQPQHF
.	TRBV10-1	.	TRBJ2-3	TGCGCCAGCAGTGAGTCACTAGATACCGATACGCGGTACTTT	CASSESLDTDTRYF
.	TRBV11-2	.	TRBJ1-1	TGTGCCAGCAGCCCACATCGGCACGGACACCTTCGCCTTTGGGGCTATGAAGCCTTCTTT	CASSPHRHGHLRLWGYEAFF
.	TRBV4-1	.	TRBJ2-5	TGCGCCAGTAGCCTGGGTACTAGCAGGAGAGGAGAGACCCAGTACTTC	CASSLGTSRRGETQYF
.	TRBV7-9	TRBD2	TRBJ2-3	TGTGCTAGCGGGGGGGAGGGTGGCACAGATACGCAGTATTTT	CASGGEGGTDTQYF
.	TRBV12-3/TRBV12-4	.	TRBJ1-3	TGTGCCAGCAGATCCCCAAGCGGGACCGGGGAGAACACCATATATTTT	CASRSPSGTGENTIYF
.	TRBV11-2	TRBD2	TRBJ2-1	TGTGCCAGCAGCTCAATCCTAGCGGCTTGCAATGAGCAGTTCTTC	CASSSILAACNEQFF
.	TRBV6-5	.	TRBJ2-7	TGTGCCTGCAGTCAGGCCAGGACCGCCATGGGCGAGCAGTACTTC	CACSQARTAMGEQYF
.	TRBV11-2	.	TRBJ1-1	TGTGCCAGCAGCTTAAAGCTCGGCCTGAACACTGAAGCTTTCTTT	CASSLKLGLNTEAFF
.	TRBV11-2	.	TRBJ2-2	TGTGCCAGCCCAAGGGGCGGGCCCGGGGAGCTGTTTTTT	CASPRGGPGELFF
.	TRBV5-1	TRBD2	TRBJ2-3	TGCACCTGCAGCTTGGAAGGCGGGAGGGCCAGGCAGTACTTT	CTCSLEGGRARQYF
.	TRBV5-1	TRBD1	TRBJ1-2	TGCGCCGGCAGCCCCGGAGGGACAGCTAACTATGGCTATACCTTC	CAGSPGGTANYGYTF
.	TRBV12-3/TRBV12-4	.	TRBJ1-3	TGTGCCAGCAAAAGTGACACCTACTATGGAAACACCATATATTTT	CASKSDTYYGNTIYF
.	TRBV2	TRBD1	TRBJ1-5	TGTGCCAGCTCGGGACAGGGTATTGGTCAGTCCCAGCATTTT	CASSGQGIGQSQHF
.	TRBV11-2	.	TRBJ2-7	TGTGCCAGCAGCTTATGGGGAACTTCCTGCGAGCGGTACTTC	CASSLWGTSCERYF
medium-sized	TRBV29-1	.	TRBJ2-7	TGCAGCGTTGAAGGGTCCTTTGGCGAGCAGTACTTC	CSVEGSFGEQYF
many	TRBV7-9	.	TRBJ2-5	TGTGCCAGCAGCTTAGCCAGGGGAAAGACCCAGTACTTC	CASSLARGKTQYF
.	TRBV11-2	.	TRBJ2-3	TGTACCAGCAGCTTAGAACGAGGAGATACGCAGTATTTC	CTSSLERGDTQYF
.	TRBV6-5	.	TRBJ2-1	TGTGCCAGCAGTTACGACAGCAGGAGGTACAATGAGCAGTTCTTC	CASSYDSRRYNEQFF
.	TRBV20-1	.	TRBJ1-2	TGCAGTGCTAGATTTCGACAGGACTATGGCTACACCTTC	CSARFRQDYGYTF
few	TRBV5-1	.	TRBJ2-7	TGCGCCAGCAGCTTGCTGTCCCGGGACGACGAGCAGTACTTC	CASSLLSRDDEQYF
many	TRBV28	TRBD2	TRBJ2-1	TGTGCCAGCAGTTTGGAGACTAGCGGGAGGGATGAGCAGTTCTTC	CASSLETSGRDEQFF
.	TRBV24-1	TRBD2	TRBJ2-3	TGTACCACCAGTGACGCGACTAGCGGGTGGGATACGCAGTATTTT	CTTSDATSGWDTQYF
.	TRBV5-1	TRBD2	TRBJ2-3	TGCCCCAGCAGTACCGGGACTAGCGGGAGCACAGATACGCAGTATTTT	CPSSTGTSGSTDTQYF
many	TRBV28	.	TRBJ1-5	TGTGCCAGCATCAAACAGGGATACAGTCAGCCCCAGCATTTT	CASIKQGYSQPQHF
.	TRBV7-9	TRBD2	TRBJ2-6	TGTGCCAGCAGCGGCCGGATTAGCGGGAGCGCTGGGGCCAACGTCCTGACTTTC	CASSGRISGSAGANVLTF
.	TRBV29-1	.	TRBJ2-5	TGCTGCGTTGAAGATACACGTCAAAGGACGAGGTGGATGGAGACCCAGTACTTC	CCVEDTRQRTRWMETQYF
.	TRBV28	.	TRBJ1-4	TGTGCCAGCTGGACAGCCACTTATGAAAAACTGTTTTTT	CASWTATYEKLFF
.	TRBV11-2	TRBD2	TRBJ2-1	TGTGCCGGCAGCCCCCGACTAGCGGGAACCCACAATGAGCAGTTTTTC	CAGSPRLAGTHNEQFF
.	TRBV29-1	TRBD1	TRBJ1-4	TGCAGCGTTGAGGGGAACAGGGGAAATGAAAAACTGTTTTTT	CSVEGNRGNEKLFF
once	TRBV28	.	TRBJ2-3	TGTGCCAGCAGTTCGGATCTCACAGATATGCAGTATTTT	CASSSDLTDMQYF
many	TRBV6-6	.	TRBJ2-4	TGTGCCAGCAGTTACAGCCTTTTAGCCAAAAACATTCAGTACTTC	CASSYSLLAKNIQYF
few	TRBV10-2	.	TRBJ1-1	TGTGCCAGCGGTGCAAAAGTATTTGCCTCTGAGGCTTTCTTT	CASGAKVFASEAFF